This record concerns one T cell receptor (beta chain) sequence. The antigen is undetermined. CDR1 SGHRS and CDR2 YFSETQ come from the germline V gene. V was clipped by 0 bases and J by 2 bases, with 5 bases between them. The length of the CDR3 is 14 residues. Included in the TCR beta cDNA libraries were unique molecular identifiers. In TCRdb, the PCR reads were re-called with MiXCR into one record per CDR3 protein. This table has hundreds of thousands of distinct CDR3 sequences, roughly 30% appearing once. These data are taken from a study of post-analysis software for immune sequencing data. Whole-study results and caveats: Samples made in the same batch grouped tightly together by F measure. Diversity measured as normalized Chao1 was significantly lower in multiple sclerosis patients than in controls. Included in a set of roughly 5 TRBV segments more frequent in patients than controls were TRBV5-6, TRBV5-1 and TRBV20-1.

Sample: blood. This clonotype was obtained from a girl aged 10-17 years with multiple sclerosis. The rearrangement joins TRBV5-1 to TRBJ1-4; possibly TRBD1 for D (5 bases). The DNA for the CDR3 is TGCGCCAGCAGCTTGGCAGGGACTAATGAAAAACTGTTTTTT. Protein sequence: CASSLAGTNEKLFF.